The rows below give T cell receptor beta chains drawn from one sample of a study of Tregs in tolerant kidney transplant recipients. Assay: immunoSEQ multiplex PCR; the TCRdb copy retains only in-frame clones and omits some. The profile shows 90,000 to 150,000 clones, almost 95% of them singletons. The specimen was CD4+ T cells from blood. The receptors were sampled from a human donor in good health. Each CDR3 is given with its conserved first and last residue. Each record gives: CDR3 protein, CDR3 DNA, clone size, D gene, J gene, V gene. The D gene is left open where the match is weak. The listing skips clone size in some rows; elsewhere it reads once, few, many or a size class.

cdr3_aa: CASSLEGGGTEAFF; cdr3_nt: TGCGCCAGCAGCTTGGAGGGAGGTGGCACTGAAGCTTTCTTT; clone_size: once; d_call: .; j_call: TRBJ1-1; v_call: TRBV5-1
cdr3_aa: CASTPRQGSDSGANVLTF; cdr3_nt: TGTGCCAGCACTCCAAGACAGGGCTCGGACTCTGGGGCCAACGTCCTGACTTTC; clone_size: .; d_call: TRBD1; j_call: TRBJ2-6; v_call: TRBV27
cdr3_aa: CASGVADEQFF; cdr3_nt: TGTGCCTCAGGGGTGGCCGATGAGCAGTTCTTC; clone_size: .; d_call: .; j_call: TRBJ2-1; v_call: TRBV10-3
cdr3_aa: CASSDYSPRSGNTIYF; cdr3_nt: TGTGCCAGCAGTGATTACTCCCCCCGCTCTGGAAACACCATATATTTT; clone_size: once; d_call: .; j_call: TRBJ1-3; v_call: TRBV2
cdr3_aa: CASSPKRQGNTEAFF; cdr3_nt: TGTGCCAGCAGTCCCAAACGACAGGGAAACACTGAAGCTTTCTTT; clone_size: .; d_call: TRBD1; j_call: TRBJ1-1; v_call: TRBV27
cdr3_aa: CATSWTTGAGNTIYF; cdr3_nt: TGTGCCACCAGCTGGACAACAGGGGCCGGAAACACCATATATTTT; clone_size: .; d_call: TRBD1; j_call: TRBJ1-3; v_call: TRBV15
cdr3_aa: CASSAPGTGLYEQYF; cdr3_nt: TGTGCCAGTAGTGCCCCCGGGACAGGGCTATACGAGCAGTACTTC; clone_size: .; d_call: TRBD1; j_call: TRBJ2-7; v_call: TRBV19
cdr3_aa: CASSASRQSQTAFF; cdr3_nt: TGTGCCAGCAGCGCAAGCCGACAATCTCAAACAGCTTTCTTT; clone_size: .; d_call: .; j_call: TRBJ1-1; v_call: TRBV5-4
cdr3_aa: CASSLGTGKETQYF; cdr3_nt: TGCGCCAGCAGCTTGGGGACAGGGAAAGAGACCCAGTACTTC; clone_size: .; d_call: TRBD1; j_call: TRBJ2-5; v_call: TRBV5-1
cdr3_aa: CASSSATSPYNEQFF; cdr3_nt: TGTGCCAGCAGCTCCGCGACTAGTCCGTACAATGAGCAGTTCTTC; clone_size: .; d_call: .; j_call: TRBJ2-1; v_call: TRBV7-9
cdr3_aa: CASSLDNANHGELFF; cdr3_nt: TGTGCCAGCAGCTTAGATAACGCTAACCACGGGGAGCTGTTTTTT; clone_size: .; d_call: .; j_call: TRBJ2-2; v_call: TRBV7-2
cdr3_aa: CASSAGTVQETQYF; cdr3_nt: TGTGCCAGCAGTGCGGGGACAGTTCAAGAGACCCAGTACTTC; clone_size: .; d_call: TRBD1; j_call: TRBJ2-5; v_call: TRBV6-1
cdr3_aa: CAWSLSFNSPLHF; cdr3_nt: TGTGCCTGGAGTCTCTCGTTTAATTCACCCCTCCACTTT; clone_size: .; d_call: .; j_call: TRBJ1-6; v_call: TRBV30
cdr3_aa: CSVEGRQGYGYTF; cdr3_nt: TGCAGCGTTGAAGGAAGACAGGGGTACGGCTACACCTTC; clone_size: .; d_call: TRBD1; j_call: TRBJ1-2; v_call: TRBV29-1
cdr3_aa: CASSIVPSGETQYF; cdr3_nt: TGTGCCAGTAGTATAGTCCCTAGCGGAGAGACCCAGTACTTC; clone_size: .; d_call: TRBD2; j_call: TRBJ2-5; v_call: TRBV19